This TCR beta chain emerged from a study of blood T cell repertoires in COVID-19. Study-level information: Whether acute or convalescent, the COVID-19 samples came from the United States, Italy and Spain. The analysed material was cDNA or gDNA that came from T cells, B-cell-depleted T cells, or PBMCs.

Per the study methods: Using reference gene primer amplification, nucleated cell counts were estimated. Sequencing was performed with immunoSEQ multiplex PCR; in TCRdb, only in-frame clones are kept and a portion is missing. V, J and clone size were drawn from that table, and D and trimming were deduced from the DNA. Seen here are 95,000 to 150,000 clones, 85% to 90% observed once, and the top ten hold 0.75% to 0.9%. This CDR3 has 15 residues. Germline V gene data show CDR1 as SGHDT and CDR2 as YYEEEE. The V and J ends lost 0 bases and 9 bases respectively, with 13 bases between them. This sequence was found in a woman between 45 and 65 years old with active or convalescent COVID-19. The chain couples TRBV5-6 to TRBJ1-6; TRBD1 might be the D (5 bases). Input material: peripheral blood. The CDR3 is CASSLVAQGSSPLHF. Here the CDR3 DNA reads TGTGCCAGCAGCTTGGTTGCCCAGGGAAGTTCACCCCTCCACTTT.